The 22 T cell receptor beta chains reported below all come from one sample, sequenced in a study of Ad26.COV2.S vaccination and SARS-CoV-2 variants. Treatment specified: about 20 received Ad26.COV2.S at low or high dose, single or two shots; about five received placebo; per-sample allocation not given. After the first vaccine or placebo injection, samples were drawn on day 63. Some clones are missing from TCRdb's copy, which holds only in-frame ones; the method was immunoSEQ multiplex PCR. The sample contains almost 400,000 clones, 75% to 90% of which appear only once. The material was peripheral blood, obtained in a trial of Ad26.COV2.S vaccine versus placebo. Receptors were obtained from a person aged 18 to 65 who received the Ad26.COV2.S COVID-19 vaccine or a placebo.

The V and J genes are TRBV6-2 or TRBV6-3 and TRBJ1-5, with a possible D match to TRBD1 (5 bases). The CDR3 is 12 amino acids. The V and J ends lost 5 bases and 9 bases respectively, with 11 bases between them. Germline CDR1 MNHEY, CDR2 SVGEGT. The CDR3 DNA is TGTGCCAGCAGTGTGGTGAGGGGGCCCCAGCATTTT. Protein product: CASSVVRGPQHF.

J is TRBJ1-1 and V is TRBV5-4, with 7 bases that match TRBD1. J lost 8 bases, V lost 0 bases, and 7 bases had no gene match. The germline CDR1 and CDR2 sequences are SGHNT and YYREEE (reference sequence). The CDR3 length is 14 residues. Written as DNA, the CDR3 is TGTGCCAGCAGCTTGGCTACAGGGGTAAGAGAAGCTTTCTTT. Its protein product is CASSLATGVREAFF.

For the CDR3, the DNA is TGCAGCGTTCGGGGGGCAGATGGCTACACCTTC. The encoded protein is CSVRGADGYTF. The rearrangement joins TRBV29-1 to TRBJ1-2, with D possibly matching TRBD1 (6 bases). CDR3 length equals 11 residues. V was clipped by 5 bases and J by 6 bases, with 10 bases between them. Germline CDR1 reads SQVTM; CDR2 reads ANQGSEA.

This clone was counted a single time. The chain employs TRBV27 and TRBJ2-2, with D maybe TRBD1 (6 bases). Germline CDR1 reads MNHEY; CDR2 reads SMNVEV (reference sequence). The CDR3 extends over 15 amino acids. The germline V and J ends were trimmed by 6 bases and 4 bases, with 15 bases remaining between them. The CDR3 DNA sequence: TGTGCCAGCAGGAGTCAGGGGCTCGTCACCGGGGAGCTGTTTTTT. Its translation: CASRSQGLVTGELFF.

The rearrangement joins TRBV6-6 to TRBJ1-2; D may be TRBD1 (5 bases). Deletions cut 6 bases from V and 8 bases from J, with 16 bases between. From germline, CDR1 is MNHNY and CDR2 SVGAGI (reference sequence). CDR3 size: 13 residues. CDR3 sequence reads: CASSSQGPEGYTF. CDR3 in DNA: TGTGCCAGCAGCTCCCAGGGTCCGGAGGGCTACACCTTC.

In this sample, this clone turned up a few times. This chain joins TRBV6-1 and TRBJ2-5, with D perhaps TRBD1 (6 bases). Between the trimmed V and J ends, which lost 1 base and 5 bases, there was a span of 20 bases. CDR3 length: 17 residues. Germline lookup yields CDR1 MNHNS and CDR2 SASEGT. The CDR3 region has the DNA TGTGCCAGCAGTGAAGGTTTCAGGGGTAATCCTTGGGAGACCCAGTACTTC. Amino acid sequence: CASSEGFRGNPWETQYF.

The V and J genes are TRBV7-3 and TRBJ2-7; TRBD1 aligns across 9 bases. This CDR3 has 15 amino acids. The germline CDR1 and CDR2 sequences are SGHTA and FQGTGA. V was pared by 5 bases and J by 4 bases, with 9 bases of the junction left unmatched. This CDR3 is CASSPGTGRQYEQYF. For the CDR3, the DNA is TGTGCCAGCAGCCCCGGGACAGGGAGGCAGTACGAGCAGTACTTC.

This chain connects TRBV12-3 or TRBV12-4 to TRBJ1-1; D unclear. The V and J ends lost 3 bases and 1 base respectively, with 6 bases between them. The CDR3 runs to 13 residues. Here the CDR3 reads CASSFNRNTEAFF. In DNA form, the CDR3 reads TGTGCCAGCAGTTTCAATAGGAACACTGAAGCTTTCTTT.

This chain uses TRBV27 with TRBJ1-5; 10 bases are shared with TRBD1. Trimming took 6 bases from V and 1 from J; bases not matched to a gene: 6. CDR3 length: 16 residues. Germline V gene data show CDR1 as MNHEY and CDR2 as SMNVEV (reference sequence). CDR3 sequence: CASRPRDRGSNQPQHF. The CDR3 region has the DNA TGTGCCAGCAGACCCCGGGACAGGGGAAGCAATCAGCCCCAGCATTTT.

V gene TRBV5-6 combines with J gene TRBJ2-7; 7 nucleotides align to TRBD1. Germline loops: CDR1 SGHDT, CDR2 YYEEEE. J gave up 2 bases and V 2 bases, and 4 bases lay outside the gene matches. The CDR3 sequence is 14 residues long. CDR3 amino acids: CASSFKGQPYEQYF. The CDR3 nucleotides are TGTGCCAGCAGCTTTAAGGGACAGCCCTACGAGCAGTACTTC.

The chain carries TRBV6-5 and TRBJ2-3, with TRBD2 identical over 10 bases. This CDR3 is built from 16 residues. Trimming cost V 4 bases and J 2 bases; bases outside gene matches: 6. Germline V gene lookup returns CDR1 MNHEY and CDR2 SVGAGI. The CDR3 DNA reads as TGTGCCAGCAGTTCAACTACTAGCGGGATCACAGATACGCAGTATTTT. Amino acids: CASSSTTSGITDTQYF.

The chain recombines TRBV28 with TRBJ1-1; perhaps TRBD1 as D (5 bases). Trimming removed 5 bases at V and 3 bases at J, with 13 bases between. The germline V gene has CDR1 MDHEN and CDR2 SYDVKM. The CDR3 sequence is 14 residues long. Here the CDR3 DNA reads TGTGCCAGCAGTCCGGCAGGGTGGGACACTGAAGCTTTCTTT. This translates into CASSPAGWDTEAFF.

The J gene is TRBJ2-3, the V gene TRBV19; 7 bases agree with TRBD1. Germline lookup yields CDR1 LNHDA and CDR2 SQIVND (reference sequence). The CDR3 is made up of 15 amino acids. J gave up 4 bases and V 3 bases, and 7 bases lay outside the gene matches. CDR3 residues: CASSMGGQGADTQYF. CDR3 DNA: TGTGCCAGTAGTATGGGCGGCCAGGGGGCAGATACGCAGTATTTT.

This chain links TRBV6-5 with TRBJ2-7, with D perhaps being TRBD1 or TRBD2 (5 bases each). Germline CDR1 is MNHEY and CDR2 is SVGAGI. The CDR3 covers 14 residues. Trimming took 5 bases from V and 1 from J, leaving 12 bases between them. Here the CDR3 reads CASSTEGLSYEQYF. The CDR3 nucleotides read TGTGCCAGCAGTACCGAGGGGCTTTCCTACGAGCAGTACTTC.

V and J are TRBV4-1 and TRBJ1-5; D unresolved. The CDR3 covers 13 residues. V shed 1 base and J shed 4 bases, with 5 bases lying between them. CDR1 and CDR2 from the germline V gene are MGHRA and YSYEKL. The chain's CDR3 is CASSQARNQPQHF. The CDR3, as DNA: TGCGCCAGCAGCCAAGCTAGGAATCAGCCCCAGCATTTT.

The rearrangement joins TRBV7-3 to TRBJ2-2; D not certain. The ends were cut back, 1 base at V and 2 bases at J, with 8 bases in the middle. The length of the CDR3 is 15 residues. CDR1 is SGHTA, CDR2 FQGTGA, per germline. The CDR3 reads CASSLKGRNTGELFF. Written as DNA, the CDR3 is TGTGCCAGCAGCTTAAAAGGCCGTAACACCGGGGAGCTGTTTTTT.

The table lists this clone with a count of one. CDR3 amino acids: CASSLYGFSYGYTF. The CDR3 nucleotides read TGTGCCAGCAGTTTATATGGTTTTAGCTATGGCTACACCTTC. The V and J genes are TRBV27 and TRBJ1-2; D gene ambiguous. Germline CDR1 reads MNHEY; CDR2 reads SMNVEV (reference sequence). The CDR3 extends over 14 amino acids. V lost 1 base, J lost 4 bases, and 10 bases lay in between.

J is TRBJ1-5 and V is TRBV6-6, with 9 bases lining up with TRBD1. Per the germline V gene, CDR1 is MNHNY and CDR2 is SVGAGI (reference sequence). The junction had 7 bases not matched to a gene; V was cut back by 5 bases and J by 2 bases. The CDR3 loop spans 16 amino acids. The CDR3 reads CASSPGTGSGNQPQHF. CDR3 nucleotides: TGTGCCAGCAGTCCAGGGACAGGGAGCGGCAATCAGCCCCAGCATTTT.

This clone was detected once. CDR3 protein: CASSPRGQSSGNTIYF. CDR3 coding DNA: TGTGCCAGCAGCCCCCGAGGACAGTCCTCTGGAAACACCATATATTTT. The V and J genes are TRBV5-4 and TRBJ1-3; TRBD1 might be the D (6 bases). V lost 4 bases and J 0 bases, leaving 14 bases between the germline ends. The CDR3 contains 16 residues. CDR1 is SGHNT and CDR2 is YYREEE in the germline V gene (reference sequence).

The chain recombines TRBV6-5 with TRBJ1-1; D unresolved. CDR1 is MNHEY, CDR2 SVGAGI, per germline. The CDR3 has 15 amino acids. V gave up 4 bases and J gave up 1 base, with 13 bases separating them. The CDR3 loop reads CASSSPSGGNTEAFF. The CDR3, as DNA: TGTGCCAGCAGTTCTCCGAGCGGAGGGAACACTGAAGCTTTCTTT.

The J gene is TRBJ2-7, the V gene TRBV19; possible D gene TRBD1, 6 bases. The CDR3 contains 13 residues. Germline V gives CDR1 LNHDA, CDR2 SQIVND (reference sequence). Trimming removed 1 base at V and 3 bases at J, with 7 bases between. The CDR3 loop reads CASSIADSYEQYF. CDR3 in DNA: TGTGCCAGTAGTATAGCGGACAGCTACGAGCAGTACTTC.

The chain is built from TRBV7-2 and TRBJ2-3; D assignment may be TRBD1 or TRBD2 (6 bases each). V was trimmed by 7 bases and J by 4 bases, leaving 15 bases between them. CDR3 length: 14 residues. Germline V lookup: CDR1 SGHTA, CDR2 FQGNSA. The CDR3, as DNA: TGTGCCAGCACCGAACAGAGGGGGGCAGATACGCAGTATTTT. As protein: CASTEQRGADTQYF.